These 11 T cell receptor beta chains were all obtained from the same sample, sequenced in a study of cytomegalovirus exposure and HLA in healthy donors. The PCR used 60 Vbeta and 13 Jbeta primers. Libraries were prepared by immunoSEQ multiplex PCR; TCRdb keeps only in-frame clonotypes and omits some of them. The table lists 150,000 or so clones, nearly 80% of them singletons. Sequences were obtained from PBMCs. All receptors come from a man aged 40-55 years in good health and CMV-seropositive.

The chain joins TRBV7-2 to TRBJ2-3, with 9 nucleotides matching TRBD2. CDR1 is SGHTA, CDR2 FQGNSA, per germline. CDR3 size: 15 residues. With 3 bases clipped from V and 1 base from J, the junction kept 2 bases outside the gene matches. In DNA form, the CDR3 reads TGTGCCAGCAGCTTTAGGACTAGCGGCACAGATACGCAGTATTTT. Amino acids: CASSFRTSGTDTQYF.

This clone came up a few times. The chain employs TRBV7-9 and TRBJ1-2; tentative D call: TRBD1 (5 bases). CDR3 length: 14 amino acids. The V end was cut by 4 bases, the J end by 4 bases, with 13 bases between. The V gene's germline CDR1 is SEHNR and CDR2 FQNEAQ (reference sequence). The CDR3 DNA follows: TGTGCCAGCAGCTACCTGACAGAGACCTATGGCTACACCTTC. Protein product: CASSYLTETYGYTF.

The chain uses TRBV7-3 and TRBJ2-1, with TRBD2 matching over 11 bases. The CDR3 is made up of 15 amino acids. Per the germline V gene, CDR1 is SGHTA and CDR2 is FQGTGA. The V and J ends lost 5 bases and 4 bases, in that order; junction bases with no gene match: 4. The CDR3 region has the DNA TGTGCCAGCAGCCGGGGGACTAGCGGTTACAATGAGCAGTTCTTC. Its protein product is CASSRGTSGYNEQFF.

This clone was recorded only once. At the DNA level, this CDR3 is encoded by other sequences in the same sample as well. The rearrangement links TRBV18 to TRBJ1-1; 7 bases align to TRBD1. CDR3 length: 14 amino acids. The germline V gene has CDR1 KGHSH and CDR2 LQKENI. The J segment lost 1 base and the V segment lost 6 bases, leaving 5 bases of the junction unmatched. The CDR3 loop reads CASSRDRKNTEAFF. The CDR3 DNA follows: TGTGCCAGCTCCCGGGACAGAAAGAACACTGAAGCTTTCTTT.

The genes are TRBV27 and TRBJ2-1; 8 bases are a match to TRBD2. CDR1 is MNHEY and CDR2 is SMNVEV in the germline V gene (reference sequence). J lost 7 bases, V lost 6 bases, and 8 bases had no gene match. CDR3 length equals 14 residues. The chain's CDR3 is CASSSGRRMNEQFF. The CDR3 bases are TGTGCCAGCAGCAGCGGGAGACGGATGAATGAGCAGTTCTTC.

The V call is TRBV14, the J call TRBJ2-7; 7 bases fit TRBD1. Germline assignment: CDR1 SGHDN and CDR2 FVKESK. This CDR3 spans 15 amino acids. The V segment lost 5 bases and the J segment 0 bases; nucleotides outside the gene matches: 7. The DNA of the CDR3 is TGTGCCAGCAGCTTATCCGGGACAGTCTCCTACGAGCAGTACTTC. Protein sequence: CASSLSGTVSYEQYF. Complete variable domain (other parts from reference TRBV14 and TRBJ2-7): EAGVTQFPSHSVIEKGQTVTLRCDPISGHDNLYWYRRVMGKEIKFLLHFVKESKQDESGMPNNRFLAERTGGTYSTLKVQPAELEDSGVYFCASSLSGTVSYEQYFGPGTRLTVT.

The CDR3 nucleotides read TGTGCCAGCCATTCACTTGGGGGGGCGGAGAAAGAGACCCAGTACTTC. Its translation is CASHSLGGAEKETQYF. The chain couples TRBV28 to TRBJ2-5; tentatively, D is TRBD2 (7 bases). The V gene's germline CDR1 is MDHEN and CDR2 SYDVKM. Trimming took off 8 bases at V and 3 bases at J, with 22 bases between the two ends. This CDR3 contains 16 residues.

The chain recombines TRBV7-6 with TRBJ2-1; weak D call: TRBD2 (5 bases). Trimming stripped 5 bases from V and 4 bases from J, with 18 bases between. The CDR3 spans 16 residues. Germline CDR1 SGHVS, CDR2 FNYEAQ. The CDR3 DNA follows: TGTGCCAGCAGCCGCAGCGGTGGGATGTCATACAATGAGCAGTTCTTC. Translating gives CASSRSGGMSYNEQFF.

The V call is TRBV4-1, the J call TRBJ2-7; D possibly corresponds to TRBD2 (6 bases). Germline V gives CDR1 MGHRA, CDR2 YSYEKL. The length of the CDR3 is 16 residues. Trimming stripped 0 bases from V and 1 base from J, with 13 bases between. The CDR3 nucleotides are TGCGCCAGCAGCCAAGAATTGGCGGGACTGTCCTACGAGCAGTACTTC. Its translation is CASSQELAGLSYEQYF.

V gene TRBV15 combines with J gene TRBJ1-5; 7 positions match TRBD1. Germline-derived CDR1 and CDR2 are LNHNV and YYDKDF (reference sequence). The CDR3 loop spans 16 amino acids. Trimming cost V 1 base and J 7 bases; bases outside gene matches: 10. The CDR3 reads CATSRGGTVVRQPQHF. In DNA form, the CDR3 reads TGTGCCACCAGCAGAGGTGGGACAGTTGTTCGCCAGCCCCAGCATTTT.

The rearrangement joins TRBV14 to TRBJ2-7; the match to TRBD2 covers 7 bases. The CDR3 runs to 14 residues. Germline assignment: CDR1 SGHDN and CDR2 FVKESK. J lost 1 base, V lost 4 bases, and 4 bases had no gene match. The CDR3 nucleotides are TGTGCCAGCAGCCCCGCGGGGGTATCCTACGAGCAGTACTTC. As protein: CASSPAGVSYEQYF.